What follows describes a single TCR beta chain. The entry originates in a study of control samples from healthy donors and cancer patients. The assay was immunoSEQ multiplex PCR, and TCRdb's table has in-frame clones only and misses some. The sample holds around 75,000 clones; almost 95% are singletons and the top ten take 5.8%. This TCR was recovered from a woman aged 55-75 years in good health. The sample was blood.

CDR3 sequence (DNA): TGTGCCAGCAGTAGGGGACAGGGGGCCGACGAGCAGTACTTC. Amino acids: CASSRGQGADEQYF. The rearrangement joins TRBV6-1 to TRBJ2-7; TRBD1 agrees at 12 bases. J was trimmed by 5 bases and V by 5 bases; bases with no gene match: 4. This CDR3 has 14 residues. Germline V gene data show CDR1 as MNHNS and CDR2 as SASEGT.